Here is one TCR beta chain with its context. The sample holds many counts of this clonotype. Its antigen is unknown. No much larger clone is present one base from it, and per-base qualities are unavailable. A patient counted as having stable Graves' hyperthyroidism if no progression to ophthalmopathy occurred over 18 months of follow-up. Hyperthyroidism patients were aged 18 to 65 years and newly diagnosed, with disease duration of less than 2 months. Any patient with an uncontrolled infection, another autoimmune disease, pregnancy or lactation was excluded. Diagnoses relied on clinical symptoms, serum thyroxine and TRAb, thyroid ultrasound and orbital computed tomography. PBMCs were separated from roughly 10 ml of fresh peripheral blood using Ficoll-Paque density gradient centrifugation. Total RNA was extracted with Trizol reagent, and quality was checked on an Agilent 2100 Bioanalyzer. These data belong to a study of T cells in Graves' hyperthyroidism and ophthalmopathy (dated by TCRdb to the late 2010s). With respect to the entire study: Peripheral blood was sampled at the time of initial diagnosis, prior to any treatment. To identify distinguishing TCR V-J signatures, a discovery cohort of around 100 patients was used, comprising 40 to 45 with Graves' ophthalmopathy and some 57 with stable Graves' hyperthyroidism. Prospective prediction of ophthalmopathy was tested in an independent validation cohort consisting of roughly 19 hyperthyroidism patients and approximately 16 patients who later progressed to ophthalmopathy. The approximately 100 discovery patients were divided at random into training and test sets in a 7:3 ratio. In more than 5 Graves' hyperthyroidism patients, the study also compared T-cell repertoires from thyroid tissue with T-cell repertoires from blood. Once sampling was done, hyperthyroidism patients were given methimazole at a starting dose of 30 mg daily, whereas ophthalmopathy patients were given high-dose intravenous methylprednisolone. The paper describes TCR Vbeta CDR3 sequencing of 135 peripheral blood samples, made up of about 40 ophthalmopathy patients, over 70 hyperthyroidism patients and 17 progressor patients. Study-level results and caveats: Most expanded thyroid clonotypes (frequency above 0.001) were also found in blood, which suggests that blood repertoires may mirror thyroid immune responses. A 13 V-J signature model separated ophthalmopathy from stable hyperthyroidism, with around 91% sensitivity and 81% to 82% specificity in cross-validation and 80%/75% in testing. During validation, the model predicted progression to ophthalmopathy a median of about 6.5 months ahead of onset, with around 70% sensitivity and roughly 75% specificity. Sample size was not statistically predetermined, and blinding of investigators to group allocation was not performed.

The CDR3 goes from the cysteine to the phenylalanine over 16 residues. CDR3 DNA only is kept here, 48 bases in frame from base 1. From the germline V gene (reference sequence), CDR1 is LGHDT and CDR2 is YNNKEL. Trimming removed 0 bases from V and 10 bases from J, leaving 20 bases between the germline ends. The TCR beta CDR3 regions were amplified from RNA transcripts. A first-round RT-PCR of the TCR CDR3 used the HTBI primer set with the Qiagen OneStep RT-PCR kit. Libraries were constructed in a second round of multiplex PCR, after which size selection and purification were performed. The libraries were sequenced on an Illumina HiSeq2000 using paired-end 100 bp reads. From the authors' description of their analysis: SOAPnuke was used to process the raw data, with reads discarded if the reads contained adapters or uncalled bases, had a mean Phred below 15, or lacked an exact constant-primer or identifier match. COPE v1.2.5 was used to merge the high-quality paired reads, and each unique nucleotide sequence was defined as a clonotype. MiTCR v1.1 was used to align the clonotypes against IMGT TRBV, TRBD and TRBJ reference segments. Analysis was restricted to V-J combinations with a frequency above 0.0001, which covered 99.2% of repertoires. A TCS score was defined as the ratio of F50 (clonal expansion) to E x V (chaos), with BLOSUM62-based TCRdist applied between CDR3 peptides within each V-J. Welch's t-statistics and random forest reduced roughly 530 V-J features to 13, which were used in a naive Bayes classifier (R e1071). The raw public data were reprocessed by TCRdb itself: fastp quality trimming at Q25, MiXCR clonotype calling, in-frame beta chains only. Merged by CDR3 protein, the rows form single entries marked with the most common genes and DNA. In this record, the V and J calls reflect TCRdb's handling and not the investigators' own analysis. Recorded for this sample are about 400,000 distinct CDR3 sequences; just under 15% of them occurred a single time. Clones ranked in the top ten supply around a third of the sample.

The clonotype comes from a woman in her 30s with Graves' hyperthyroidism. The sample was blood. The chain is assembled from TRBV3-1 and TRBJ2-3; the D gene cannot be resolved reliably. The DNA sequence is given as TGTGCCAGCAGCCAAGACAGAATCGGCGTATTTGGCGCGCAGTATTTT. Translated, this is CASSQDRIGVFGAQYF.